Below are 24 T cell receptor beta chains sequenced from a single sample in a study of patients and donors after allogeneic stem cell transplantation. TCRdb processed the RT-PCR reads anew with MiXCR; each CDR3 protein has one entry. The sample holds about 74,000 distinct CDR3 sequences, around a quarter seen once. Sequenced sample: blood, either unsorted or a sorted T cell fraction (not recorded which). The receptors come from a human donor who was either an allogeneic HSCT recipient or a stem cell or donor lymphocyte infusion donor (not recorded which). It is not recorded whose cells these are; they may come from a transplant donor.

The chain couples TRBV6-6 to TRBJ1-1, with D maybe TRBD1 (6 bases). The CDR3 runs 13 residues. Germline CDR1 reads MNHNY; CDR2 reads SVGAGI (reference sequence). Trimming took off 4 bases at V and 8 bases at J, with 14 bases between the two ends. This chain's CDR3 is CASSSPGESEAFF. Here the CDR3 DNA reads TGTGCCAGCAGTTCCCCAGGGGAGTCGGAAGCTTTCTTT.

This clonotype has just a few counts. The chain carries TRBV7-2 and TRBJ2-2; no clear D. V dropped 2 bases and J dropped 5 bases, with 12 bases sitting between them. The CDR3 runs to 15 residues. The germline V gene encodes CDR1 SGHTA and CDR2 FQGNSA. The CDR3 region is CASSLIAGNTGELFF. CDR3 DNA sequence: TGTGCCAGCAGCTTAATCGCAGGCAATACCGGGGAGCTGTTTTTT.

This clonotype has just a few counts. The J gene is TRBJ2-5, the V gene TRBV11-2; no clear D. Germline V gene data show CDR1 as SGHAT and CDR2 as FQNNGV. V lost 2 bases and J lost 1, with 8 bases in between. The CDR3 runs 14 residues. CDR3 coding DNA: TGTGCCAGCAGCTTACCGCCGATCCAAGAGACCCAGTACTTC. Amino acid sequence: CASSLPPIQETQYF.

This chain uses TRBV7-2 with TRBJ2-3, with TRBD2 matching 12 bases. The CDR3 is 17 residues long. Trimming at V came to 1 base and at J to 0 bases, leaving 2 bases not matched to a gene. Germline-derived CDR1 and CDR2 are SGHTA and FQGNSA. The CDR3 spells CASSLGLAGASTDTQYF. CDR3 coding DNA: TGTGCCAGCAGCTTAGGACTAGCGGGAGCCAGCACAGATACGCAGTATTTT.

The rearrangement uses TRBV6-6 and TRBJ2-1; D gene unclear. The V and J ends lost 2 bases and 12 bases respectively, with 17 bases between them. The CDR3 runs to 14 residues. Germline CDR1 and CDR2: MNHNY and SVGAGI (reference sequence). As DNA, the CDR3 is TGTGCCAGCAGTTACCAGATGATCTTAAGCAGGCAGTTCTTC. The encoded protein is CASSYQMILSRQFF.

Only a few counts were recorded for this clonotype. The chain carries TRBV4-1 and TRBJ1-1; weak D call: TRBD1 (6 bases). Trimming stripped 4 bases from V and 5 bases from J, with 14 bases between. Germline loops: CDR1 MGHRA, CDR2 YSYEKL. The CDR3 has 14 amino acids. CDR3 residues: CASSRFRGGTEAFF. The CDR3 DNA is TGCGCCAGCAGCCGGTTCCGAGGGGGGACTGAAGCTTTCTTT.

The sample holds many counts of this clonotype. The chain combines TRBV12-3 or TRBV12-4 with TRBJ2-3, with 12 bases identical to TRBD2. V shed 4 bases and J 1 base; nucleotides not matched to a gene: 6. The CDR3 totals 17 residues. In DNA, the CDR3 is TGTGCCAGCAGTTCCCCGACTAGCGGGAGAGGCACAGATACGCAGTATTTT. Translation gives CASSSPTSGRGTDTQYF.

This clonotype was counted many times. V gene TRBV18 combines with J gene TRBJ1-1; possible D gene TRBD1, 5 bases. Germline V lookup: CDR1 KGHSH, CDR2 LQKENI. V lost 5 bases, J lost 5 bases, and 9 bases lay in between. The CDR3 totals 12 residues. The CDR3 DNA sequence: TGTGCCAGCTCATCTCAGGGTACTGAAGCTTTCTTT. As protein: CASSSQGTEAFF.

The chain has TRBV18 and TRBJ2-1, with 8 bases aligning to TRBD1. This CDR3 is 14 amino acids long. The germline V gene has CDR1 KGHSH and CDR2 LQKENI. V shed 3 bases and J 6 bases; nucleotides not matched to a gene: 4. The CDR3 loop reads CASSPDRAVNEQFF. CDR3 bases: TGTGCCAGCTCACCGGACAGGGCCGTCAATGAGCAGTTCTTC.

This chain joins TRBV12-3 or TRBV12-4 and TRBJ2-3; a possible D gene is TRBD2 (6 bases). V was clipped by 3 bases and J by 4 bases, with 11 bases between them. The CDR3 has 14 residues. CDR3 region: CASSFGTRADTQYF. CDR3 coding DNA: TGTGCCAGCAGTTTTGGGACTCGGGCAGATACGCAGTATTTT.

J is TRBJ1-5 and V is TRBV7-9; D gene ambiguous. V lost 2 bases and J lost 1, with 3 bases in between. The CDR3 sequence is 13 residues long. Germline V gives CDR1 SEHNR, CDR2 FQNEAQ (reference sequence). The CDR3 coding sequence is TGTGCCAGCAGCTTACACAGCAATCAGCCCCAGCATTTT. Translating gives CASSLHSNQPQHF.

The genes are TRBV20-1 and TRBJ1-1, with D maybe TRBD1 (5 bases). This CDR3 comprises 13 residues. CDR1 is DFQATT and CDR2 is SNEGSKA in the germline V gene (reference sequence). With 6 bases removed from V and 2 bases from J, the gap between germline ends came to 13 bases. CDR3 nucleotides: TGCAGTGCCGGGTCGCGGGGCAACACTGAAGCTTTCTTT. Its translation is CSAGSRGNTEAFF.

This clonotype was counted a few times. A clone one base away is much larger, so this may be a read error. In this CDR3 the conserved last residue, phenylalanine or tryptophan, is missing, so a read error is likely. V gene TRBV12-3 or TRBV12-4 combines with J gene TRBJ1-3; TRBD1 matches at 7 bases. The CDR3 contains 16 residues. V was pared by 2 bases and J by 3 bases, with 7 bases of the junction left unmatched. The CDR3 region is CASSLSRGYVGNTIYS. As DNA, the CDR3 is TGTGCCAGCAGTTTAAGCAGGGGGTACGTTGGAAACACCATATATTCT.

V usage is TRBV20-1 and J usage is TRBJ2-7; a weak D match, TRBD2 (6 bases). V lost 0 bases and J lost 2, with 20 bases in between. The CDR3 covers 17 residues. Per germline, CDR1 DFQATT and CDR2 SNEGSKA (reference sequence). CDR3 coding DNA: TGCAGTGCTAGAGACGCTAGCGTTAGCGTCCGACCCTACGAGCAGTACTTC. Protein: CSARDASVSVRPYEQYF.

The chain employs TRBV12-3 or TRBV12-4 and TRBJ2-5; D unresolved. V shed 1 base and J shed 4 bases, with 4 bases lying between them. The CDR3 is made up of 12 amino acids. The chain's CDR3 is CASSLGLETQYF. The DNA of the CDR3 is TGTGCCAGCAGTTTAGGGTTAGAGACCCAGTACTTC.

This clonotype was counted a few times. This chain links TRBV28 with TRBJ2-1; TRBD2 aligns across 9 bases. The germline gives CDR1 MDHEN, CDR2 SYDVKM. The CDR3 consists of 12 residues. Trimming at V came to 10 bases and at J to 3 bases, leaving 1 base not matched to a gene. The CDR3 protein is CAIAGVYNEQFF. CDR3 sequence (DNA): TGTGCCATAGCGGGAGTCTACAATGAGCAGTTCTTC.

This clonotype was seen more than once but under ten times. The chain uses TRBV5-6 and TRBJ2-2; D gene unclear. The CDR3 has 16 residues. CDR1 is SGHDT and CDR2 is YYEEEE in the germline V gene. The germline V and J ends were trimmed by 1 base and 0 bases, with 10 bases remaining between them. For the CDR3, the DNA is TGTGCCAGCAGCTTGCTGGCGGCTGCGAACACCGGGGAGCTGTTTTTT. This translates into CASSLLAAANTGELFF.

This clonotype was observed once. The V call is TRBV5-1, the J call TRBJ2-1; 11 bases are a match to TRBD2. The CDR3 is 15 residues long. The V gene end was trimmed by 6 bases and the J gene end by 4 bases; junction bases not matched to a gene: 6. Germline values: CDR1 SGHRS, CDR2 YFSETQ. CDR3 nucleotide sequence: TGCGCCAGCAATTCCGGGACTAGCGGTTACAATGAGCAGTTCTTC. Protein: CASNSGTSGYNEQFF.

This clonotype appeared a few times. This rearrangement joins TRBV15 to TRBJ1-1, with D uncertain. Trimming left V 4 bases short and J 7 bases short, with 13 bases between. The V gene's germline CDR1 is LNHNV and CDR2 YYDKDF (reference sequence). The CDR3 covers 13 residues. DNA of the CDR3: TGTGCCACCAGCATGTCCGTTGGGAATGAAGCTTTCTTT. Amino acid sequence: CATSMSVGNEAFF.

This clonotype was observed a handful of times. The chain has TRBV7-9 and TRBJ1-2, with D unclear. The V end was cut by 6 bases, the J end by 1 base, with 6 bases between. The CDR3 runs 12 residues. Germline CDR1 is SEHNR and CDR2 is FQNEAQ (reference sequence). CDR3 protein: CASSTDNYGYTF. The CDR3 coding sequence is TGTGCCAGCAGTACCGATAACTATGGCTACACCTTC. The entire variable domain, with the rest obtained from reference TRBV7-9 and TRBJ1-2, is as follows: DTGVSQNPRHKITKRGQNVTFRCDPISEHNRLYWYRQTLGQGPEFLTYFQNEAQLEKSRLLSDRFSAERPKGSFSTLEIQRTEQGDSAMYLCASSTDNYGYTFGSGTRLTVV.

The chain links TRBV3-1 to TRBJ1-1; D not certain. V was pared by 1 base and J by 1 base, with 4 bases between. The CDR3 contains 13 residues. CDR1 is LGHDT and CDR2 is YNNKEL in the germline V gene (reference sequence). CDR3 residues: CASSQAGNTEAFF. The DNA for the CDR3 is TGTGCCAGCAGCCAAGCGGGGAACACTGAAGCTTTCTTT. Filled out from reference TRBV3-1 and TRBJ1-1, the complete variable domain reads DTAVSQTPKYLVTQMGNDKSIKCEQNLGHDTMYWYKQDSKKFLKIMFSYNNKELIINETVPNRFSPKSPDKAHLNLHINSLELGDSAVYFCASSQAGNTEAFFGQGTRLTVV.

This clonotype appeared a single time. Here the CDR3 omits its conserved ending phenylalanine or tryptophan, so a read error is the likely source. The CDR3 spells CSARDSKRSSSGNTIYL. CDR3 sequence (DNA): TGCAGTGCTAGAGACTCGAAGAGGTCCAGCTCTGGAAACACCATATATTTG. The rearrangement joins TRBV20-1 to TRBJ1-3; D is unresolved. The germline V gene has CDR1 DFQATT and CDR2 SNEGSKA (reference sequence). The CDR3 extends over 17 amino acids. V was trimmed by 0 bases and J by 0 bases, leaving 15 bases between them.

V is TRBV9 and J is TRBJ1-2, with D possibly matching TRBD1 (5 bases). This CDR3 comprises 15 residues. V lost 0 bases and J lost 3, with 12 bases in between. Germline assignment: CDR1 SGDLS and CDR2 YYNGEE. DNA of the CDR3: TGTGCCAGCAGCGTAGCGGAGGGGTATTACTATGGCTACACCTTC. Amino acid sequence: CASSVAEGYYYGYTF. Variable domain in full (rest from reference TRBV9 and TRBJ1-2): DSGVTQTPKHLITATGQRVTLRCSPRSGDLSVYWYQQSLDQGLQFLIQYYNGEERAKGNILERFSAQQFPDLHSELNLSSLELGDSALYFCASSVAEGYYYGYTFGSGTRLTVV.

This sequence joins TRBV5-5 and TRBJ2-7; 10 nucleotides agree with TRBD2. Germline V lookup: CDR1 SGHKS, CDR2 YYEKEE (reference sequence). CDR3 length: 18 residues. With V trimmed by 0 bases and J by 3 bases, 12 bases remained unmatched. The CDR3 DNA follows: TGTGCCAGCAGCTTGGCCCAGCGGGAGGGCGCCCGGATCTACGAGCAGTACTTC. It specifies CASSLAQREGARIYEQYF.